These 6 T cell receptor beta chains came from one sample sequenced in a study of prognosis after radiotherapy for stage I lung cancer. Amplification of TCR beta CDR3 from genomic DNA used two-round multiplex PCR. Each TRBV and TRBJ gene had its own primer in the first PCR round. TCRdb ran MiXCR on the multiplex PCR reads and lists one entry per CDR3 protein. The sample carries 20,000 to 30,000 distinct CDR3 sequences, roughly 35% recorded once. The source material was PBMCs, sampled before or after stereotactic body radiation therapy (not recorded which). The receptors stem from a donor at least 50 years old with non-small cell lung cancer.

This clonotype was seen at least ten times. Possible read error: a much larger clone is one base away. This sequence joins TRBV6-1 and TRBJ1-2; D not resolved. The CDR3 is 12 amino acids. CDR1 MNHNS and CDR2 SASEGT come from the germline V gene. V was trimmed by 8 bases and J by 0 bases, leaving 7 bases between them. The CDR3 region is CASVPSNYGYTF. As DNA, the CDR3 is TGTGCCAGCGTCCCGTCTAACTATGGCTACACCTTC.

In its sample, this clonotype was seen many times. The rearrangement joins TRBV6-1 to TRBJ1-1; tentatively, D is TRBD1 (5 bases). The CDR3 runs 17 residues. Germline-derived CDR1 and CDR2 are MNHNS and SASEGT. V was clipped by 3 bases and J by 1 base, with 18 bases between them. CDR3 coding DNA: TGTGCCAGCAGTGACGGGGGGGTTGCTAACCAGAACACTGAAGCTTTCTTT. The encoded protein is CASSDGGVANQNTEAFF.

This clonotype was detected ten times or more. The rearrangement uses TRBV11-3 and TRBJ1-2, with a tentative D call TRBD1 (6 bases). Trimming took 5 bases from V and 7 from J, leaving 11 bases between them. The CDR3 extends over 12 amino acids. Germline loops: CDR1 SGHNT, CDR2 YENEEA. The CDR3 DNA reads TGTGCCAGCAGCATCGGACAGTCTGGCTACACCTTC. This gives the protein CASSIGQSGYTF.

This clonotype was recorded many times. The chain recombines TRBV15 with TRBJ1-1, with 8 bases aligning to TRBD1. The V segment lost 8 bases and the J segment 3 bases; nucleotides outside the gene matches: 5. Germline V lookup: CDR1 LNHNV, CDR2 YYDKDF (reference sequence). CDR3 length: 13 residues. This chain's CDR3 is CATGIQGDTEAFF. In DNA form, the CDR3 reads TGTGCCACCGGAATACAGGGGGACACTGAAGCTTTCTTT.

This chain connects TRBV19 to TRBJ1-5; 8 nucleotides align to TRBD1. The V gene end was trimmed by 5 bases and the J gene end by 5 bases; junction bases not matched to a gene: 5. The CDR3 covers 14 residues. Germline CDR1 LNHDA, CDR2 SQIVND (reference sequence). CDR3 in amino acids: CASSPQGADQPQHF. The CDR3 region has the DNA TGTGCCAGTAGTCCTCAGGGGGCCGATCAGCCCCAGCATTTT.

V is TRBV4-2 and J is TRBJ1-2, with 7 bases matching TRBD1. CDR1 and CDR2 (germline): LGHNA, YNFKEQ. Losses at the gene ends were 6 bases for V and 6 bases for J; bases not matched to a gene: 7. CDR3 length equals 13 residues. CDR3 loop: CASRLGGTDGYTF. The CDR3 coding sequence is TGTGCCAGCAGATTAGGGGGCACGGATGGCTACACCTTC.